These 29 T cell receptor beta chains were sequenced from one sample in a study of TIL therapy for anti-PD-1-resistant metastatic lung cancer. Time point: pre-treatment sample, taken before nivolumab and TIL therapy. Pleural nodules or supraclavicular lymph nodes made up most of the excised metastases sampled. This was the immunoSEQ v3 assay. Some clones are missing from TCRdb's copy, which holds only in-frame ones; the method was immunoSEQ multiplex PCR. This sample carries roughly 9,500 clones, roughly 80% of them seen once, and the ten largest clones take approximately 10%. The material was tumor tissue, obtained at baseline. All receptors come from a person aged 25 to 85 with non-small cell lung cancer.

The chain combines TRBV2 with TRBJ1-4; D remains ambiguous. CDR1 SNHLY and CDR2 FYNNEI come from the germline V gene. Trimming shortened V by 2 bases and J by 7 bases, and 17 bases separated the two germline ends. CDR3 length equals 16 residues. The CDR3 sequence: CASSELNVVESEKLFF. CDR3 nucleotides: TGTGCCAGCAGTGAACTGAATGTCGTAGAGAGTGAAAAACTGTTTTTT.

This clone was seen a single time. This rearrangement joins TRBV29-1 to TRBJ1-1, with D maybe TRBD1 (5 bases). V lost 7 bases and J 5 bases, leaving 20 bases between the germline ends. CDR3 length: 14 amino acids. Germline V gene data show CDR1 as SQVTM and CDR2 as ANQGSEA. This CDR3 is CSAAPAGWETEAFF. The DNA for the CDR3 is TGCAGCGCCGCCCCGGCAGGGTGGGAAACTGAAGCTTTCTTT.

The chain is built from TRBV19 and TRBJ1-5; 8 bases map to TRBD1. Germline V CDR1 and CDR2: LNHDA, SQIVND (reference sequence). The junction had 4 bases not matched to a gene; V was cut back by 3 bases and J by 6 bases. The CDR3 contains 14 residues. The CDR3: CASSIQGAGQPQHF. CDR3 nucleotides: TGTGCCAGTAGTATTCAGGGGGCGGGTCAGCCCCAGCATTTT.

V usage is TRBV9 and J usage is TRBJ1-2; 9 nucleotides agree with TRBD1. This CDR3 has 14 amino acids. Trimming at V came to 0 bases and at J to 5 bases, leaving 2 bases not matched to a gene. CDR1 and CDR2 (germline): SGDLS, YYNGEE. In DNA form, the CDR3 reads TGTGCCAGCAGCGTAGGGGACAGGGTTTATGGCTACACCTTC. It translates to CASSVGDRVYGYTF.

V is TRBV9 and J is TRBJ2-3, with 10 bases identical to TRBD2. Germline V gives CDR1 SGDLS, CDR2 YYNGEE. V lost 2 bases, J lost 6 bases, and 6 bases stayed unmatched. This CDR3 spans 15 amino acids. This CDR3 reads CASSVKNSGRDTQYF. DNA of the CDR3: TGTGCCAGCAGCGTCAAGAATAGCGGGAGGGATACGCAGTATTTT.

The V call is TRBV5-5, the J call TRBJ2-7, with a possible D match to TRBD2 (5 bases). The germline CDR1 and CDR2 sequences are SGHKS and YYEKEE (reference sequence). V was trimmed by 4 bases and J by 2 bases, leaving 13 bases between them. This CDR3 region has 14 residues. The CDR3, as DNA: TGTGCCAGCAGCCTCTGGGGTAGCGCCTACGAGCAGTACTTC. Translating gives CASSLWGSAYEQYF.

This rearrangement joins TRBV25-1 to TRBJ1-4; tentatively, D is TRBD1 (5 bases). Deletions cut 5 bases from V and 7 bases from J, with 17 bases between. Germline V gives CDR1 MGHDK, CDR2 SYGVNS. This CDR3 is 15 amino acids long. This chain's CDR3 is CASSLHGSGGEKLFF. CDR3 in DNA: TGTGCCAGCAGTCTTCACGGGTCTGGGGGTGAAAAACTGTTTTTT.

This clone occurred a few times. V gene TRBV5-1 combines with J gene TRBJ2-7; D tentatively fits TRBD1 or TRBD2 (6 bases each). There are 15 residues in the CDR3. Germline CDR1 and CDR2: SGHRS and YFSETQ. Trimming took off 0 bases at V and 2 bases at J, with 12 bases between the two ends. The CDR3 DNA is TGCGCCAGCAGCTTGGTCAGGGGAGGCACCTACGAGCAGTACTTC. The encoded protein is CASSLVRGGTYEQYF.

The V call is TRBV19, the J call TRBJ2-7; 9 positions match TRBD1. Germline values: CDR1 LNHDA, CDR2 SQIVND (reference sequence). J was trimmed by 5 bases and V by 3 bases; bases with no gene match: 11. CDR3 length: 16 amino acids. The CDR3 protein is CASSMITGGYDNEQYF. The CDR3, as DNA: TGTGCCAGTAGTATGATTACAGGGGGCTATGATAACGAGCAGTACTTC.

J is TRBJ2-7 and V is TRBV27; TRBD1 agrees at 11 bases. The CDR3 runs 15 residues. Per germline, CDR1 MNHEY and CDR2 SMNVEV (reference sequence). J was trimmed by 2 bases and V by 6 bases; bases with no gene match: 6. This CDR3 reads CASRIQGQGAYEQYF. CDR3 DNA sequence: TGTGCCAGCAGGATCCAGGGACAGGGGGCCTACGAGCAGTACTTC.

The chain recombines TRBV6-1 with TRBJ1-1; maybe TRBD1 (6 bases). Trimming removed 8 bases at V and 0 bases at J, with 10 bases between. Germline CDR1 and CDR2: MNHNS and SASEGT. This CDR3 region has 13 residues. The CDR3 DNA sequence: TGTGCCAGCCAGGGGATTATGAACACTGAAGCTTTCTTT. Translation gives CASQGIMNTEAFF.

The chain is built from TRBV29-1 and TRBJ2-5; D may be TRBD1 (5 bases). The J call is doubtful: the DNA matches TRBJ2-7 better. This CDR3 spans 13 amino acids. Germline values: CDR1 SQVTM, CDR2 ANQGSEA. CDR3 nucleotides: TGCAGCGTTGTCAGGGATAGCTCCTACGAGCAGTACTTC. It codes for CSVVRDSSYEQYF.

J is TRBJ1-5 and V is TRBV6-1; a possible D gene is TRBD1 (5 bases). This CDR3 has 14 amino acids. Per germline, CDR1 MNHNS and CDR2 SASEGT. The ends were cut back, 8 bases at V and 6 bases at J, with 17 bases in the middle. The CDR3 loop reads CASFISSGGQPQHF. CDR3 coding DNA: TGTGCCAGCTTTATTAGCTCGGGGGGTCAGCCCCAGCATTTT.

This chain uses TRBV28 with TRBJ2-5, with 7 bases lining up with TRBD2. Looked up from germline, CDR1 is MDHEN and CDR2 is SYDVKM. J lost 4 bases, V lost 5 bases, and 16 bases had no gene match. CDR3 length equals 17 residues. CDR3 coding DNA: TGTGCCAGCAGTCCCCCTGGGGAGGGCCTCTACAGAGAGACCCAGTACTTC. It is translated as CASSPPGEGLYRETQYF.

CDR3 amino acids: CASRKQPNQPQHF. CDR3 in DNA: TGTGCCAGCAGAAAACAGCCCAATCAGCCCCAGCATTTT. The chain is built from TRBV28 and TRBJ1-5; D unresolved. The CDR3 is made up of 13 amino acids. The V gene lost 6 bases and the J gene lost 3 bases, with 9 bases spanning the gap. Germline lookup yields CDR1 MDHEN and CDR2 SYDVKM.

This clone was found once. The rearrangement links TRBV7-2 to TRBJ2-5; D unresolved. There are 13 residues in the CDR3. The germline V gene encodes CDR1 SGHTA and CDR2 FQGNSA. V gave up 4 bases and J gave up 2 bases, with 8 bases separating them. CDR3 bases: TGTGCCAGCAGCTCCCGGCTACAAGAGACCCAGTACTTC. Protein sequence: CASSSRLQETQYF.

This clone was observed once. The chain has TRBV27 and TRBJ2-3; 9 nucleotides line up with TRBD2. The CDR3 runs 15 residues. V lost 3 bases to trimming and J lost 0 bases; unmatched junction nucleotides: 1. Germline V gives CDR1 MNHEY, CDR2 SMNVEV (reference sequence). CDR3 residues: CASSFTSGSTDTQYF. CDR3 nucleotides: TGTGCCAGCAGTTTCACTAGCGGGAGCACAGATACGCAGTATTTT.

The chain links TRBV29-1 to TRBJ2-6, with D possibly matching TRBD1 (6 bases). This CDR3 contains 16 residues. The germline V gene encodes CDR1 SQVTM and CDR2 ANQGSEA. Trimming took 6 bases from V and 0 from J, leaving 15 bases between them. In DNA, the CDR3 is TGCAGCGTAGATGAGGACAGACACTCTGGGGCCAACGTCCTGACTTTC. Encoded protein: CSVDEDRHSGANVLTF.

This clone has only one observation. CDR3 sequence: CASSIAGTGTETQYF. The CDR3 DNA sequence: TGTGCCAGTAGTATAGCCGGGACAGGGACAGAGACCCAGTACTTC. The rearrangement joins TRBV19 to TRBJ2-5, with 9 bases identical to TRBD1. Trimming at V came to 1 base and at J to 4 bases, leaving 4 bases not matched to a gene. Per germline, CDR1 LNHDA and CDR2 SQIVND (reference sequence). The CDR3 length is 15 residues.

This clone was observed a single time. The V call is TRBV2, the J call TRBJ1-1, with 10 bases lining up with TRBD1. This CDR3 comprises 15 residues. The V segment lost 5 bases and the J segment 4 bases; nucleotides outside the gene matches: 7. Germline V gene lookup returns CDR1 SNHLY and CDR2 FYNNEI. The CDR3 DNA reads as TGTGCCAGCAGTCCAGACAGGGGGCGAGGCACTGAAGCTTTCTTT. Encoded protein: CASSPDRGRGTEAFF.

By frequency in the sample, this clone is medium-sized (0.01 to 0.1%). The J gene is TRBJ2-2, the V gene TRBV27; a possible D gene is TRBD2 (6 bases). Germline lookup yields CDR1 MNHEY and CDR2 SMNVEV (reference sequence). The CDR3 runs 15 residues. Between the trimmed V and J ends, which lost 10 bases and 0 bases, there was a span of 15 bases. This CDR3 reads CATALWGANTGELFF. CDR3 DNA sequence: TGTGCCACCGCTTTATGGGGGGCGAACACCGGGGAGCTGTTTTTT.

The gene calls are TRBV7-9 and TRBJ2-3, with D possibly TRBD2 on 5 matching bases. The CDR3 contains 15 residues. The germline gives CDR1 SEHNR, CDR2 FQNEAQ (reference sequence). Trimming stripped 7 bases from V and 5 bases from J, with 19 bases between. CDR3 residues: CASTWLASSGDTQYF. CDR3 DNA: TGTGCCAGCACATGGCTAGCTAGCAGCGGAGATACGCAGTATTTT. The full variable domain, rest sourced from reference TRBV7-9 and TRBJ2-3, is DTGVSQNPRHKITKRGQNVTFRCDPISEHNRLYWYRQTLGQGPEFLTYFQNEAQLEKSRLLSDRFSAERPKGSFSTLEIQRTEQGDSAMYLCASTWLASSGDTQYFGPGTRLTVL.

V gene TRBV27 combines with J gene TRBJ2-7; maybe TRBD1 (7 bases). The length of the CDR3 is 14 residues. V lost 6 bases and J 3 bases, leaving 15 bases between the germline ends. Germline V gene data show CDR1 as MNHEY and CDR2 as SMNVEV (reference sequence). The CDR3 sequence: CASSRGTAFYEQYF. The DNA for the CDR3 is TGTGCCAGCAGCCGGGGGACAGCCTTCTACGAGCAGTACTTC.

The chain links TRBV7-3 to TRBJ2-5, with D unresolved. CDR1 and CDR2 from the germline V gene are SGHTA and FQGTGA. This CDR3 region has 13 residues. Trimming took off 9 bases at V and 4 bases at J, with 15 bases between the two ends. CDR3 bases: TGTGCCAGTTCTTTAAGGGCCCGAGAGACCCAGTACTTC. Translation: CASSLRARETQYF.

This clone qualifies as large. The rearrangement uses TRBV6-5 and TRBJ1-1, with 9 bases aligning to TRBD1. The CDR3 length is 14 residues. Germline trimming cut 5 bases from V and 5 bases from J; bases unmatched to any gene: 6. CDR1 MNHEY and CDR2 SVGAGI come from the germline V gene. DNA of the CDR3: TGTGCCAGCAGTGAGACAGGGGGGAAGACTGAAGCTTTCTTT. Protein product: CASSETGGKTEAFF.

The gene calls are TRBV4-3 and TRBJ2-5, with 10 bases that match TRBD2. The CDR3 is 15 amino acids. The V gene's germline CDR1 is LGHNA and CDR2 YSLEER. Unmatched junction bases numbered 3, after V lost 0 bases and J lost 5 bases. As DNA, the CDR3 is TGCGCCAGCAGCCAAGATCTAGCGGGGGAGGAGACCCAGTACTTC. Its protein is CASSQDLAGEETQYF.

This sequence joins TRBV5-4 and TRBJ1-5, with TRBD1 matching 8 bases. V was pared by 1 base and J by 1 base, with 4 bases of the junction left unmatched. The CDR3 is made up of 16 amino acids. The germline gives CDR1 SGHNT, CDR2 YYREEE (reference sequence). In nucleotides, the CDR3 is TGTGCCAGCAGCTTGACCGGACAGGGCAGCAATCAGCCCCAGCATTTT. It translates to CASSLTGQGSNQPQHF.

The chain recombines TRBV7-9 with TRBJ1-3, with D hard to call. V was shortened by 5 bases and J by 0 bases, with 11 bases between the two germline ends. The CDR3 runs 15 residues. Germline CDR1 SEHNR, CDR2 FQNEAQ (reference sequence). CDR3 nucleotide sequence: TGTGCCAGCAGCCGGACGGCCGGCTCTGGAAACACCATATATTTT. Residues: CASSRTAGSGNTIYF.

This clone has just a few counts. In DNA form, the CDR3 reads TGTGCCAGCAGCTTACAACAAATCTACGAGCAGTACTTC. Its protein product is CASSLQQIYEQYF. V and J are TRBV7-2 and TRBJ2-7; D unresolved. The germline V and J ends were trimmed by 2 bases and 3 bases, with 8 bases remaining between them. Germline CDR1 SGHTA, CDR2 FQGNSA. This CDR3 comprises 13 residues.